One sample yielded the 14 T cell receptor beta chains listed below, sequenced in a study of OX40 agonist ivuxolimab in advanced cancers. Data came from immunoSEQ multiplex PCR; TCRdb stores just in-frame clones and leaves some out. Among 35,000 to 45,000 clones listed, 88% were seen once. Material: CD4+ or CD8+ T cells sorted from blood, obtained in a trial of the OX40 agonist ivuxolimab. The receptors stem from an adult with an advanced solid tumor such as melanoma, head and neck, liver or kidney cancer.

The rearrangement uses TRBV7-9 and TRBJ1-1; no reliable D call. V was pared by 8 bases and J by 2 bases, with 6 bases between. The CDR3 covers 11 residues. Germline assignment: CDR1 SEHNR and CDR2 FQNEAQ (reference sequence). CDR3 in DNA: TGTGCCAGCGGGTTTAACACTGAAGCTTTCTTT. It codes for CASGFNTEAFF.

V is TRBV7-3 and J is TRBJ2-3; 12 nucleotides line up with TRBD2. Germline-derived CDR1 and CDR2 are SGHTA and FQGTGA. V lost 5 bases, J lost 4 bases, and 4 bases stayed unmatched. The CDR3 consists of 15 residues. The DNA of the CDR3 is TGTGCCAGCAGCCTAGCGGGAGGGCCACCAGATACGCAGTATTTT. Amino acid sequence: CASSLAGGPPDTQYF.

The rearrangement uses TRBV5-3 and TRBJ2-3; D is unclear. TRBV5-3 is an open reading frame, and its role is uncertain. CDR3 size: 13 residues. V was clipped by 6 bases and J by 0 bases, with 8 bases between them. The CDR3 region is CARMTPSTDTQYF. CDR3 DNA sequence: TGTGCCAGAATGACCCCTAGCACAGATACGCAGTATTTT.

The chain carries TRBV18 and TRBJ2-2; TRBD2 matches at 13 bases. The CDR3 loop spans 18 amino acids. Germline CDR1 and CDR2: KGHSH and LQKENI. The ends lost 6 bases at V and 3 bases at J; junction bases unmatched: 10. The CDR3, as DNA: TGTGCCAGCTCTTCCTCACTAGCGGGAGGGCAGGACACCGGGGAGCTGTTTTTT. This encodes CASSSSLAGGQDTGELFF. Looking up the rest from reference TRBV18 and TRBJ2-2 gives the full variable domain: NAGVMQNPRHLVRRRGQEARLRCSPMKGHSHVYWYRQLPEEGLKFMVYLQKENIIDESGMPKERFSAEFPKEGPSILRIQQVVRGDSAAYFCASSSSLAGGQDTGELFFGEGSRLTVL.

The rearrangement uses TRBV7-6 and TRBJ2-1; 10 nucleotides line up with TRBD2. With 4 bases clipped from V and 0 bases from J, the junction kept 9 bases outside the gene matches. This CDR3 is 18 amino acids long. Germline values: CDR1 SGHVS, CDR2 FNYEAQ. CDR3 in amino acids: CASSSPRLAGLSYNEQFF. CDR3 DNA: TGTGCCAGCAGCTCCCCTCGACTAGCGGGTCTCTCCTACAATGAGCAGTTCTTC.

This sequence joins TRBV11-3 and TRBJ1-2, with unresolved D. This CDR3 is 14 amino acids long. Trimming cost V 1 base and J 0 bases, with 6 bases left between them. Germline CDR1 reads SGHNT; CDR2 reads YENEEA. DNA of the CDR3: TGTGCCAGCAGCTTAGTTGGAGCTAACTATGGCTACACCTTC. Encoded protein: CASSLVGANYGYTF.

V is TRBV19 and J is TRBJ2-2, with 11 bases aligning to TRBD2. The V and J ends lost 3 bases and 6 bases, in that order; junction bases with no gene match: 6. The CDR3 has 16 residues. Germline V gene lookup returns CDR1 LNHDA and CDR2 SQIVND (reference sequence). The DNA for the CDR3 is TGTGCCAGTAGTATCGCCCTAGCGGGAGGCGCCGGGGAGCTGTTTTTT. Its protein product is CASSIALAGGAGELFF.

This sequence joins TRBV5-1 and TRBJ2-1; D may be TRBD1 (6 bases). V was cut by 5 bases and J by 2 bases, with 14 bases left in between. Looked up from germline, CDR1 is SGHRS and CDR2 is YFSETQ. This CDR3 has 15 amino acids. The CDR3 DNA reads TGCGCCAGCAGATTTCAACAGGGCACCTACAATGAGCAGTTCTTC. Protein product: CASRFQQGTYNEQFF.

V gene TRBV2 combines with J gene TRBJ2-1; 8 nucleotides match TRBD1. Germline CDR1 is SNHLY and CDR2 is FYNNEI. This CDR3 is 12 amino acids long. V lost 5 bases, J lost 6 bases, and 0 bases stayed unmatched. The CDR3 loop is CASSTGGNEQFF. CDR3 coding DNA: TGTGCCAGCAGTACAGGGGGCAATGAGCAGTTCTTC.

This chain uses TRBV5-4 with TRBJ2-5; 7 nucleotides match TRBD1. CDR3 length: 15 amino acids. V lost 4 bases and J lost 5; bases outside the gene matches: 11. Germline loops: CDR1 SGHNT, CDR2 YYREEE (reference sequence). In nucleotides, the CDR3 is TGTGCCAGCAGCCCGGTGGTCACAGGGGTGGAGACCCAGTACTTC. Translating it yields CASSPVVTGVETQYF. Full variable domain (rest looked up from reference TRBV5-4 and TRBJ2-5): ETGVTQSPTHLIKTRGQQVTLRCSSQSGHNTVSWYQQALGQGPQFIFQYYREEENGRGNFPPRFSGLQFPNYSSELNVNALELDDSALYLCASSPVVTGVETQYFGPGTRLLVL.

This sequence joins TRBV27 and TRBJ1-2; 10 positions agree with TRBD1. Losses at the gene ends were 4 bases for V and 4 bases for J; bases not matched to a gene: 9. This CDR3 spans 16 amino acids. The germline V gene encodes CDR1 MNHEY and CDR2 SMNVEV (reference sequence). The CDR3 DNA sequence: TGTGCCAGCAGTTCACAGTTGGGACAGGGGATCTATGGCTACACCTTC. It encodes CASSSQLGQGIYGYTF.

V gene TRBV7-3 combines with J gene TRBJ2-7, with 10 bases matching TRBD2. This CDR3 has 16 residues. CDR1 and CDR2 (germline): SGHTA, FQGTGA. With 3 bases clipped from V and 6 bases from J, the junction kept 11 bases outside the gene matches. The chain's CDR3 is CASSFPRAGGPGEQYF. In DNA form, the CDR3 reads TGTGCCAGCAGCTTCCCTCGAGCGGGAGGGCCGGGCGAGCAGTACTTC.

This sequence joins TRBV5-6 and TRBJ1-1; D remains ambiguous. Per germline, CDR1 SGHDT and CDR2 YYEEEE. The ends were cut back, 0 bases at V and 11 bases at J, with 14 bases in the middle. The CDR3 is made up of 13 amino acids. Here the CDR3 reads CASSLASATGAFF. The CDR3 nucleotides read TGTGCCAGCAGCTTGGCCTCGGCCACTGGGGCTTTCTTT.

This clone was detected once. V usage is TRBV4-1 and J usage is TRBJ2-1; a weak D match, TRBD1 (5 bases). The CDR3 loop spans 13 amino acids. Trimming cost V 3 bases and J 6 bases, with 9 bases left between them. In germline, CDR1 is MGHRA, CDR2 YSYEKL. The CDR3: CASSHQGTNEQFF. The DNA of the CDR3 is TGCGCCAGCAGCCATCAGGGAACCAATGAGCAGTTCTTC.